This T cell receptor (beta chain) is drawn from a study of cytomegalovirus exposure and HLA in healthy donors. As for this clone: Its antigen is not identified.

Use of 60 Vbeta and 13 Jbeta primers characterized the PCR. Original analysis: As a later analysis found, there were roughly 80 million unique TCR beta chains, of which approximately 10 million were shared. Libraries were prepared by immunoSEQ multiplex PCR; TCRdb keeps only in-frame clonotypes and omits some of them. Clone size and the V and J calls come from that table; the DNA yielded D and trimming. The sample includes fewer than 120,000 clones, under 85% of them seen just once. Regarding the study as a whole: TCR sequences were mostly rare, though some public TCRs occurred in many donors. Later, an analysis showed that TCR beta chains associated with HLA were more clonally expanded than others that were equally common.

The specimen was PBMCs. The clonotype was recovered from a man aged 25-40 years in good health and CMV-seropositive.

The CDR3 spells CASSLNRGYIQYF. CDR3 coding DNA: TGTGCCAGCAGTTTGAACAGGGGGTACATTCAGTACTTC. V is TRBV27 and J is TRBJ2-4, with 8 bases fitting TRBD1. The CDR3 length is 13 residues. Germline CDR1 reads MNHEY; CDR2 reads SMNVEV (reference sequence). After removal of 3 bases from V and 8 bases from J, the junction contained 3 bases not matched to a gene.